This entry lists 27 T cell receptor beta chains sequenced from one sample in a study of blood T cell repertoires in COVID-19. TCRdb's table, derived via immunoSEQ multiplex PCR, lists solely in-frame clones and lacks some. The sample contains more than 90,000 clones, around 67% of which appear only once. Material for sequencing was peripheral blood. The receptors shown here come from a woman aged 60-70 years in a cohort sampled during active or convalescent COVID-19.

The rearrangement uses TRBV5-6 and TRBJ2-3; D possibly corresponds to TRBD1 (6 bases). Trimming left V 4 bases short and J 4 bases short, with 13 bases between. The CDR3 loop spans 14 amino acids. The germline CDR1 and CDR2 sequences are SGHDT and YYEEEE. CDR3 loop: CASSLFTGSDTQYF. DNA for the CDR3: TGTGCCAGCAGCCTCTTTACAGGGTCAGATACGCAGTATTTT.

The chain carries TRBV28 and TRBJ2-3; 9 nucleotides agree with TRBD1. V gave up 5 bases and J gave up 5 bases; unmatched junction bases: 8. Germline lookup yields CDR1 MDHEN and CDR2 SYDVKM. The CDR3 spans 15 residues. The CDR3 DNA is TGTGCCAGCAGTCCCTCCGGGACAGGGTTAGATACGCAGTATTTT. This gives the protein CASSPSGTGLDTQYF.

This chain links TRBV6-1 with TRBJ2-1; TRBD1 matches at 9 bases. Looked up from germline, CDR1 is MNHNS and CDR2 is SASEGT. Trimming took 4 bases from V and 2 from J; bases not matched to a gene: 0. The CDR3 is 14 amino acids. The CDR3 loop is CASSGQGAYNEQFF. CDR3 bases: TGTGCCAGCAGTGGACAGGGGGCCTACAATGAGCAGTTCTTC.

This clone showed up just a few times. The chain combines TRBV11-3 with TRBJ1-1, with D perhaps TRBD1 (5 bases). V gave up 1 base and J gave up 3 bases, with 6 bases separating them. Looked up from germline, CDR1 is SGHNT and CDR2 is YENEEA. This CDR3 has 13 residues. The CDR3 DNA follows: TGTGCCAGCAGCTTAGTCAGGGACACTGAAGCTTTCTTT. Amino acid sequence: CASSLVRDTEAFF.

DNA for the CDR3: TGTGCCAGCAGTCGAACAGGGGGCTGGTCAAAGCTCGGGGAAAAACTGTTTTTT. Its protein is CASSRTGGWSKLGEKLFF. The chain combines TRBV6-6 with TRBJ1-4; 9 positions agree with TRBD1. Germline CDR1 reads MNHNY; CDR2 reads SVGAGI (reference sequence). This CDR3 spans 18 amino acids. V shed 5 bases and J 8 bases; nucleotides not matched to a gene: 18.

The V call is TRBV5-1, the J call TRBJ2-7; 7 bases align to TRBD1. The CDR3 consists of 14 residues. CDR1 and CDR2 (germline): SGHRS, YFSETQ. The trim removed 4 bases at V and 3 bases at J, leaving 7 bases unmatched. This CDR3 reads CASSHTGTDYEQYF. The CDR3 region has the DNA TGCGCCAGCAGCCACACCGGGACAGACTACGAGCAGTACTTC.

V gene TRBV19 combines with J gene TRBJ2-6; D is possibly TRBD1 (5 bases). The CDR3 has 15 residues. Trimming took off 5 bases at V and 0 bases at J, with 8 bases between the two ends. Per the germline V gene, CDR1 is LNHDA and CDR2 is SQIVND (reference sequence). The CDR3 sequence: CASSPGNSGANVLTF. The CDR3 bases are TGTGCCAGTAGTCCAGGGAACTCTGGGGCCAACGTCCTGACTTTC.

There are a few counts of this clone. The DNA of the CDR3 is TGCGCCAGCAGCTTGGCGGCAGGGGGGGAAGCTTTCTTT. Amino acid sequence: CASSLAAGGEAFF. This chain joins TRBV5-1 and TRBJ1-1; 7 bases fit TRBD1. The CDR3 length is 13 residues. V lost 0 bases and J lost 8; bases outside the gene matches: 4. Per germline, CDR1 SGHRS and CDR2 YFSETQ.

V gene TRBV18 combines with J gene TRBJ1-3; weak D call: TRBD1 (5 bases). The V end lost 1 base, the J end lost 0 bases, and 16 bases lay between the germline ends. CDR1 and CDR2 from the germline V gene are KGHSH and LQKENI. CDR3 size: 18 residues. DNA of the CDR3: TGTGCCAGCTCACCACTGGGGCAGGGCAGGACCTCTGGAAACACCATATATTTT. It codes for CASSPLGQGRTSGNTIYF.

This clone is medium-sized by share. This chain uses TRBV7-3 with TRBJ2-1; D unresolved. The V end was cut by 2 bases, the J end by 5 bases, with 7 bases between. Germline values: CDR1 SGHTA, CDR2 FQGTGA. This CDR3 is built from 13 residues. In DNA, the CDR3 is TGTGCCAGCAGCTTAGGCCCTGACAATGAGCAGTTCTTC. This encodes CASSLGPDNEQFF.

The rearrangement uses TRBV5-5 and TRBJ1-5; D unresolved. This CDR3 spans 13 amino acids. Deletions cut 1 base from V and 5 bases from J, with 7 bases between. Germline V gene data show CDR1 as SGHKS and CDR2 as YYEKEE (reference sequence). The CDR3 sequence is CASSLFGDQPQHF. CDR3 sequence (DNA): TGTGCCAGCAGCTTGTTCGGGGATCAGCCCCAGCATTTT. The entire variable domain, with the rest obtained from reference TRBV5-5 and TRBJ1-5, is as follows: DAGVTQSPTHLIKTRGQQVTLRCSPISGHKSVSWYQQVLGQGPQFIFQYYEKEERGRGNFPDRFSARQFPNYSSELNVNALLLGDSALYLCASSLFGDQPQHFGDGTRLSIL.

The CDR3 nucleotides read TGTGCCAGCTCCGACAGGGTTAACTATGGCTACACCTTC. Encoded protein: CASSDRVNYGYTF. The V gene is TRBV2, the J gene TRBJ1-2, with TRBD1 matching 7 bases. The junction had 4 bases not matched to a gene; V was cut back by 8 bases and J by 1 base. Germline assignment: CDR1 SNHLY and CDR2 FYNNEI. This CDR3 spans 13 amino acids.

The chain links TRBV5-5 to TRBJ1-5; no clear D gene. The germline CDR1 and CDR2 sequences are SGHKS and YYEKEE (reference sequence). The CDR3 has 14 amino acids. Trimming cost V 1 base and J 5 bases, with 10 bases left between them. This CDR3 reads CASSLYNSYQPQHF. The CDR3 bases are TGTGCCAGCAGCTTGTACAACAGTTATCAGCCCCAGCATTTT.

This clone was counted between two and nine times. The chain couples TRBV6-6 to TRBJ1-2; no firm D call. Germline CDR1 reads MNHNY; CDR2 reads SVGAGI (reference sequence). Trimming cost V 4 bases and J 3 bases, with 9 bases left between them. The CDR3 loop spans 13 amino acids. CDR3 in DNA: TGTGCCAGCAGTTCAGAGGGCCACTATGGCTACACCTTC. Protein sequence: CASSSEGHYGYTF.

This rearrangement joins TRBV5-1 to TRBJ2-7; 8 bases align to TRBD1. This CDR3 spans 15 amino acids. V trimming: 4 bases; J trimming: 2 bases; junction bases outside the gene matches: 8. The germline V gene has CDR1 SGHRS and CDR2 YFSETQ. The CDR3: CASSRGQVPAYEQYF. The CDR3 DNA reads TGCGCCAGCAGCCGGGGACAGGTACCCGCCTACGAGCAGTACTTC. Combining the CDR3 with reference TRBV5-1 and TRBJ2-7 gives the whole variable domain KAGVTQTPRYLIKTRGQQVTLSCSPISGHRSVSWYQQTPGQGLQFLFEYFSETQRNKGNFPGRFSGRQFSNSRSEMNVSTLELGDSALYLCASSRGQVPAYEQYFGPGTRLTVT.

The V and J genes are TRBV9 and TRBJ2-3; a possible D gene is TRBD1 (6 bases). Trimming pared 4 bases from V and 1 base from J, leaving 16 bases between. Germline V gene lookup returns CDR1 SGDLS and CDR2 YYNGEE. This CDR3 spans 16 amino acids. Here the CDR3 reads CASSPGRSGGTDTQYF. The CDR3, as DNA: TGTGCCAGCAGCCCAGGGAGATCAGGGGGCACAGATACGCAGTATTTT.

Only a few counts were recorded for this clone. The chain is built from TRBV4-2 and TRBJ1-2, with D possibly being TRBD1 (6 bases). The V end lost 3 bases, the J end lost 2 bases, and 13 bases lay between the germline ends. The length of the CDR3 is 15 residues. CDR1 and CDR2 (germline): LGHNA, YNFKEQ. The CDR3 DNA reads TGTGCCAGCAGCCATCCCCGGACAGAGAACTATGGCTACACCTTC. Residues: CASSHPRTENYGYTF.

The rearrangement links TRBV7-2 to TRBJ2-5; D is ambiguous. Trimming stripped 0 bases from V and 2 bases from J, with 7 bases between. Germline CDR1 and CDR2: SGHTA and FQGNSA. This CDR3 is built from 14 residues. The CDR3 nucleotides read TGTGCCAGCAGCTTAGCTGGCAGACAAGAGACCCAGTACTTC. As protein: CASSLAGRQETQYF.

The chain employs TRBV11-1 and TRBJ1-2, with D perhaps TRBD1 (6 bases). The CDR3 is 13 residues long. Trimming pared 5 bases from V and 4 bases from J, leaving 11 bases between. Germline V lookup: CDR1 SGHAT, CDR2 FQDESV (reference sequence). DNA of the CDR3: TGTGCCAGCAGCCTAAGAGGGGGCTATGGCTACACCTTC. Encoded protein: CASSLRGGYGYTF.

The V gene is TRBV5-1, the J gene TRBJ1-3; a weak D match, TRBD1 (5 bases). Germline lookup yields CDR1 SGHRS and CDR2 YFSETQ. With 0 bases removed from V and 4 bases from J, the gap between germline ends came to 8 bases. This CDR3 contains 14 residues. In nucleotides, the CDR3 is TGCGCCAGCAGCTTGGGGACACTAGGAAACACCATATATTTT. As protein: CASSLGTLGNTIYF. The full variable domain, in which reference TRBV5-1 and TRBJ1-3 provide the parts outside the CDR3, is KAGVTQTPRYLIKTRGQQVTLSCSPISGHRSVSWYQQTPGQGLQFLFEYFSETQRNKGNFPGRFSGRQFSNSRSEMNVSTLELGDSALYLCASSLGTLGNTIYFGEGSWLTVV.

The chain links TRBV19 to TRBJ1-1; tentatively, D is TRBD1 (6 bases). The CDR3 is made up of 14 amino acids. Germline loops: CDR1 LNHDA, CDR2 SQIVND (reference sequence). V was clipped by 8 bases and J by 1 base, with 14 bases between them. CDR3 in DNA: TGTGCCAGTTATGATCCGGGACAGAACACTGAAGCTTTCTTT. Its translation is CASYDPGQNTEAFF.

In this sample, this clone turned up a few times. This rearrangement joins TRBV28 to TRBJ1-5; D is unresolved. This CDR3 is 17 amino acids long. Germline CDR1 MDHEN, CDR2 SYDVKM. V lost 3 bases and J lost 3, with 18 bases in between. The CDR3 nucleotides are TGTGCCAGCAGTTTTATTGGTGCAGACTCGATCAATCAGCCCCAGCATTTT. Encoded protein: CASSFIGADSINQPQHF.

This chain uses TRBV10-2 with TRBJ2-6; TRBD2 is a possible D gene (6 bases). The CDR3 extends over 15 amino acids. Germline-derived CDR1 and CDR2 are WSHSY and SAAADI. Trimming took off 7 bases at V and 2 bases at J, with 12 bases between the two ends. The CDR3: CASKGGAAGANVLTF. CDR3 bases: TGCGCCAGCAAAGGAGGGGCCGCTGGGGCCAACGTCCTGACTTTC.

The chain employs TRBV19 and TRBJ2-4; 13 bases line up with TRBD2. This CDR3 contains 17 residues. CDR1 and CDR2 from the germline V gene are LNHDA and SQIVND (reference sequence). The V and J ends lost 2 bases and 8 bases, in that order; junction bases with no gene match: 9. The CDR3 is CASSIRELAGGRYIQYF. CDR3 nucleotides: TGTGCCAGTAGTATAAGGGAACTAGCGGGGGGGCGGTACATTCAGTACTTC.

The rearrangement links TRBV10-1 to TRBJ2-3; tentatively, D is TRBD2 (5 bases). The CDR3 is made up of 14 amino acids. Germline-derived CDR1 and CDR2 are WNHNN and SYGVQD (reference sequence). V lost 0 bases to trimming and J lost 4 bases, with 8 bases between them. The CDR3 sequence is CASSESSSPDTQYF. The CDR3 DNA reads TGCGCCAGCAGTGAGTCGTCTAGCCCAGATACGCAGTATTTT.

The chain has TRBV7-8 and TRBJ2-6; maybe TRBD2 (5 bases). The V and J ends lost 2 bases and 2 bases respectively, with 10 bases between them. The CDR3 totals 16 residues. Germline CDR1 SGHVS, CDR2 FQNEAQ. CDR3 amino acids: CASSLYVGAGANVLTF. CDR3 coding DNA: TGTGCCAGCAGCTTATATGTGGGAGCTGGGGCCAACGTCCTGACTTTC.

The chain links TRBV11-2 to TRBJ2-1, with 16 nucleotides matching TRBD2. V was pared by 4 bases and J by 9 bases, with 12 bases of the junction left unmatched. In germline, CDR1 is SGHAT, CDR2 FQNNGV. CDR3 size: 18 residues. For the CDR3, the DNA is TGTGCCAGCAGCTACTCCCCCGGGACTAGCGGGGGGGTAGTTGAGCAGTTCTTC. It specifies CASSYSPGTSGGVVEQFF.